These 9 T cell receptor beta chains originate from one sample sequenced in a study of patients and donors after allogeneic stem cell transplantation. TCRdb processed the RT-PCR reads anew with MiXCR; each CDR3 protein has one entry. The table has 410,000 or so distinct CDR3 sequences, around 15% seen once; the top ten hold around 7.2%. The sample was blood, either unsorted or a sorted T cell fraction (not recorded which). The receptors originated from a human donor who was either an allogeneic HSCT recipient or a stem cell or donor lymphocyte infusion donor (not recorded which). It is not recorded whose cells these are; they may come from a transplant donor.

This clonotype has a count of ten or more. The genes are TRBV12-3 or TRBV12-4 and TRBJ1-1, with D perhaps matching TRBD1 (5 bases). This CDR3 has 14 amino acids. With 3 bases removed from V and 11 bases from J, the gap between germline ends came to 19 bases. CDR3 nucleotides: TGTGCCAGCAGTTTTGGGCAGGGTTCGTTGGAGGCTTTCTTT. It specifies CASSFGQGSLEAFF.

The CDR3 loop is CASSAHWTGGYTF. CDR3 in DNA: TGTGCCAGCAGTGCCCATTGGACAGGCGGCTACACCTTC. The chain joins TRBV2 to TRBJ1-2; 7 bases agree with TRBD1. Germline V lookup: CDR1 SNHLY, CDR2 FYNNEI. V lost 4 bases to trimming and J lost 8 bases; unmatched junction nucleotides: 7. The CDR3 spans 13 residues.

This chain joins TRBV20-1 and TRBJ2-5; the match to TRBD2 covers 9 bases. The CDR3 contains 16 residues. J gave up 3 bases and V 0 bases, and 8 bases lay outside the gene matches. Germline CDR1 DFQATT, CDR2 SNEGSKA (reference sequence). Here the CDR3 reads CSARDIGSGGEETQYF. For the CDR3, the DNA is TGCAGTGCTAGAGATATCGGTAGCGGGGGTGAAGAGACCCAGTACTTC.

About this clonotype: Its ends do not fully match the called genes, so a read error is possible. The CDR3 DNA sequence: TGTGCCAGCAGCTTACAAGGGGGACCAACCCCAGAGGACTTC. Translation gives CASSLQGGPTPEDF. V gene TRBV7-2 combines with J gene TRBJ2-7, with D perhaps matching TRBD1 (6 bases). This CDR3 region has 14 residues. CDR1 is SGHTA, CDR2 FQGNSA, per germline.

J is TRBJ1-5 and V is TRBV7-9; D unclear. The CDR3 is 13 amino acids. The germline V gene encodes CDR1 SEHNR and CDR2 FQNEAQ (reference sequence). The V and J ends lost 3 bases and 5 bases respectively, with 8 bases between them. DNA of the CDR3: TGTGCCAGCAGCTTGCATTCCGATCAGCCCCAGCATTTT. It specifies CASSLHSDQPQHF.

CDR3: CASSLKGPPGNTEAFF. Written as DNA, the CDR3 is TGTGCCAGCAGTTTAAAAGGACCACCGGGAAACACTGAAGCTTTCTTT. The V call is TRBV12-3 or TRBV12-4, the J call TRBJ1-1, with D unclear. CDR3 length: 16 amino acids. Trimming removed 2 bases from V and 2 bases from J, with 15 bases in between.

This clonotype showed up just a few times. The chain combines TRBV10-2 with TRBJ2-3, with D perhaps matching TRBD2 (5 bases). CDR1 and CDR2 from the germline V gene are WSHSY and SAAADI. This CDR3 contains 12 residues. The V end was cut by 8 bases, the J end by 2 bases, with 8 bases between. CDR3 nucleotide sequence: TGCGCCAGCGGCGACTACACAGATACGCAGTATTTT. Amino acids: CASGDYTDTQYF.

The table lists this clonotype with a few counts. The chain uses TRBV12-3 or TRBV12-4 and TRBJ1-1; no definite D call. This CDR3 contains 14 residues. V gave up 6 bases and J gave up 4 bases, with 15 bases separating them. In DNA form, the CDR3 reads TGTGCCAGCAGAATACACAGATTCAGCACTGAAGCTTTCTTT. Translation gives CASRIHRFSTEAFF.

CDR3 region: CASSLRSLAVDNEQFF. CDR3 in DNA: TGTGCCAGCAGCTTACGCTCTCTAGCGGTCGACAATGAGCAGTTCTTC. The chain couples TRBV7-3 to TRBJ2-1, with 7 bases fitting TRBD2. Germline loops: CDR1 SGHTA, CDR2 FQGTGA. V lost 2 bases, J lost 5 bases, and 9 bases stayed unmatched. The CDR3 runs to 16 residues.